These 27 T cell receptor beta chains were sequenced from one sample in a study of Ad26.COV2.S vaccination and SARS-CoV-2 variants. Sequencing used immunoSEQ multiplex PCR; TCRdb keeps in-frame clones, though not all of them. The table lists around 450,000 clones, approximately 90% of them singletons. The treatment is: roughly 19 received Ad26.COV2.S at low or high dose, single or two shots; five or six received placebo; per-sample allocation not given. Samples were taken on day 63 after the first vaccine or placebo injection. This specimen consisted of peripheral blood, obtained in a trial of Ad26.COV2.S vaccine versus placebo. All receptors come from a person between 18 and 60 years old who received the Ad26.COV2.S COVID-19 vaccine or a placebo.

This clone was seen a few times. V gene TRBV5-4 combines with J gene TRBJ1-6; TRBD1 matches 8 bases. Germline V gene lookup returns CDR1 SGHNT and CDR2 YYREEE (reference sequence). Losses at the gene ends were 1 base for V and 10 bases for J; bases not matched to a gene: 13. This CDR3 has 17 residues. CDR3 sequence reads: CASSLRPPDRAESPLHF. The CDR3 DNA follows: TGTGCCAGCAGCTTGCGTCCTCCGGACAGGGCTGAATCACCCCTCCACTTT. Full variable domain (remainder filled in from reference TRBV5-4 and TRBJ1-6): ETGVTQSPTHLIKTRGQQVTLRCSSQSGHNTVSWYQQALGQGPQFIFQYYREEENGRGNFPPRFSGLQFPNYSSELNVNALELDDSALYLCASSLRPPDRAESPLHFGNGTRLTVT.

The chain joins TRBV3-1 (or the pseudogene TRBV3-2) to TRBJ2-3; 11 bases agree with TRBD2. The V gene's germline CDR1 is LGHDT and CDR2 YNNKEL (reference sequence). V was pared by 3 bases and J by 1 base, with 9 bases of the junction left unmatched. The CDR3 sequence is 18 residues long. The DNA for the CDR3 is TGTGCCAGCAGCCAGTATGGTAGCGGGGGGGTGGGCACAGATACGCAGTATTTT. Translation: CASSQYGSGGVGTDTQYF.

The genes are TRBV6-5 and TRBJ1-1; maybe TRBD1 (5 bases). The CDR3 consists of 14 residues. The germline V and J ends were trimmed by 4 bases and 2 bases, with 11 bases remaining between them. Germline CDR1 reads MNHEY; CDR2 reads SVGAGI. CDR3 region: CASSFRGSNTEAFF. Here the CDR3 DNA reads TGTGCCAGCAGTTTTCGGGGCTCTAACACTGAAGCTTTCTTT.

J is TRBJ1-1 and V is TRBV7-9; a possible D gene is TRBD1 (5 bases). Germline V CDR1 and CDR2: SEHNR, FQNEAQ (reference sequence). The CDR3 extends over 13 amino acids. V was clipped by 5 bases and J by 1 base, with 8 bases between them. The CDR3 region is CASSPRENTEAFF. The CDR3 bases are TGTGCCAGCAGCCCCAGGGAGAACACTGAAGCTTTCTTT.

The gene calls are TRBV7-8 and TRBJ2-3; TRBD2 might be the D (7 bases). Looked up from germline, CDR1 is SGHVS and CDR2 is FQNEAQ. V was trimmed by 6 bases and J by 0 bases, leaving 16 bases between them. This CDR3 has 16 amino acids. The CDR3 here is CASRRNRGASTDTQYF. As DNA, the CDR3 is TGTGCCAGCAGACGAAACCGGGGGGCTAGCACAGATACGCAGTATTTT.

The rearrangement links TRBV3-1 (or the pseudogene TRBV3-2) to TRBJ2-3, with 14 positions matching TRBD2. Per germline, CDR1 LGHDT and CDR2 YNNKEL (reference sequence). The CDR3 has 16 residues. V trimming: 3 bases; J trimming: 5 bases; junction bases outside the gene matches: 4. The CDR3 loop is CASSQTSGGAVDTQYF. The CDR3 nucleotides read TGTGCCAGCAGCCAGACTAGCGGGGGGGCCGTAGATACGCAGTATTTT.

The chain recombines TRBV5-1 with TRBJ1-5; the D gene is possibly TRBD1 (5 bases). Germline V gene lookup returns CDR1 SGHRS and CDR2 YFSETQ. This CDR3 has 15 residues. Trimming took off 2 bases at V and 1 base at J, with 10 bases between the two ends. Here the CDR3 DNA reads TGCGCCAGCAGCTTAGGGACGGGAAGCAATCAGCCCCAGCATTTT. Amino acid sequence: CASSLGTGSNQPQHF.

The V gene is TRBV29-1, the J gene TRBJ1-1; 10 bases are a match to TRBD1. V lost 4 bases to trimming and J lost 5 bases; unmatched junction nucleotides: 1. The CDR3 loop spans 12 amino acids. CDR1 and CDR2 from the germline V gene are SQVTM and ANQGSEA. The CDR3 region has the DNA TGCAGCGTTGGGGACAGGGGAACTGAAGCTTTCTTT. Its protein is CSVGDRGTEAFF.

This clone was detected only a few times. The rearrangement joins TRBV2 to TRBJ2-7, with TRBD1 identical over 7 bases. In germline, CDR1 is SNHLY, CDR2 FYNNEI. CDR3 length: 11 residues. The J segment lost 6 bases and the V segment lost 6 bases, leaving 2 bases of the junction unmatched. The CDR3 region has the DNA TGTGCCAGCAGGTACAGGGGCGAGCAGTACTTC. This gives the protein CASRYRGEQYF. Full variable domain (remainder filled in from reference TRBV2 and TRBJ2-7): EPEVTQTPSHQVTQMGQEVILRCVPISNHLYFYWYRQILGQKVEFLVSFYNNEISEKSEIFDDQFSVERPDGSNFTLKIRSTKLEDSAMYFCASRYRGEQYFGPGTRLTVT.

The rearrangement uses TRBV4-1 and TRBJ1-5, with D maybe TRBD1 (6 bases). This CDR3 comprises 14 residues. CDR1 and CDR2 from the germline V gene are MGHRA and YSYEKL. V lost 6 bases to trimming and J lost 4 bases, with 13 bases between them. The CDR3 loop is CASSPGQTNQPQHF. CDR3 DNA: TGCGCCAGCAGTCCTGGACAGACGAATCAGCCCCAGCATTTT.

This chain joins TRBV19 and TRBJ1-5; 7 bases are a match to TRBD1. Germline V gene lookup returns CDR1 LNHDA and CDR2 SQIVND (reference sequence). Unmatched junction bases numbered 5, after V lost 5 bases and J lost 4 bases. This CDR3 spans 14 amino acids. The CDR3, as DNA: TGTGCCAGTAGTTATCGCAGGGGGAATCAGCCCCAGCATTTT. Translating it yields CASSYRRGNQPQHF.

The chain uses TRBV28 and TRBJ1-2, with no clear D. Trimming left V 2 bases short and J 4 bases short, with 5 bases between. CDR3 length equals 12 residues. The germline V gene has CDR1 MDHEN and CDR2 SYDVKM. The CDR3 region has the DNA TGTGCCAGCAGTTTAAGACCCTATGGCTACACCTTC. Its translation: CASSLRPYGYTF.

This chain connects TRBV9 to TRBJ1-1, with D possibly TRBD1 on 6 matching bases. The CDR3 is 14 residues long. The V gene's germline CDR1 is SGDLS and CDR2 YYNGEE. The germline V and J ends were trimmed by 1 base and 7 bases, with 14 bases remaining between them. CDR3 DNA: TGTGCCAGCAGCGTATCTCCGGACAGTTATGAAGCTTTCTTT. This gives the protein CASSVSPDSYEAFF.

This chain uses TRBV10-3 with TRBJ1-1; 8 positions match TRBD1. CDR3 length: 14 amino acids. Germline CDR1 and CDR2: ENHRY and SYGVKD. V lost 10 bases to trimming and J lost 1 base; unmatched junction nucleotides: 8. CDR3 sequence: CASSPGTGNTEAFF. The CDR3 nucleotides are TGTGCCAGCTCCCCCGGGACAGGGAACACTGAAGCTTTCTTT.

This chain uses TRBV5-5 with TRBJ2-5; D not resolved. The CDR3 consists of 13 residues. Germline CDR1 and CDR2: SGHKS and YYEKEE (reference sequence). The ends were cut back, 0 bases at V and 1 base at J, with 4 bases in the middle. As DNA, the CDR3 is TGTGCCAGCAGCTTGGTGGGCCAAGAGACCCAGTACTTC. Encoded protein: CASSLVGQETQYF.

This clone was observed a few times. CDR3 in DNA: TGTGCCTGGTCCGGGACTTCTCGATCCGGGGAGCTGTTTTTT. Protein product: CAWSGTSRSGELFF. The chain couples TRBV30 to TRBJ2-2, with a possible D match to TRBD2 (6 bases). Per germline, CDR1 GTSNPN and CDR2 SVGIG (reference sequence). V was shortened by 5 bases and J by 6 bases, with 16 bases between the two germline ends. The CDR3 runs to 14 residues. Looking up the rest from reference TRBV30 and TRBJ2-2 gives the full variable domain: SQTIHQWPATLVQPVGSPLSLECTVEGTSNPNLYWYRQAAGRGLQLLFYSVGIGQISSEVPQNLSASRPQDRQFILSSKKLLLSDSGFYLCAWSGTSRSGELFFGEGSRLTVL.

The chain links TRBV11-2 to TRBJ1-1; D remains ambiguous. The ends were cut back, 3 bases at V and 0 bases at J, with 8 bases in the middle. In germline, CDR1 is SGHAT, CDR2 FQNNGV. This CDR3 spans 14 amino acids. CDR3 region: CASSFKTVNTEAFF. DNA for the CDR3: TGTGCCAGCAGCTTTAAGACCGTGAACACTGAAGCTTTCTTT.

CDR3 DNA: TGTGCCAGCAGCGCGAGCGGGGGACCGAACACCGGGGAGCTGTTTTTT. Its translation: CASSASGGPNTGELFF. The chain carries TRBV9 and TRBJ2-2; 8 nucleotides agree with TRBD2. Germline CDR1 is SGDLS and CDR2 is YYNGEE. The V gene end was trimmed by 3 bases and the J gene end by 0 bases; junction bases not matched to a gene: 4. The CDR3 is 16 residues long.

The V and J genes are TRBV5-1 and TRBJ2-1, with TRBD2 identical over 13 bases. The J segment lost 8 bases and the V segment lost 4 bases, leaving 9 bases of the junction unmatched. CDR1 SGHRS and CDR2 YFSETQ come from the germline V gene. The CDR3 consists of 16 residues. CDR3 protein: CASSGTSGIFGDEQFF. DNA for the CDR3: TGCGCCAGCAGCGGGACTAGCGGGATCTTTGGGGATGAGCAGTTCTTC. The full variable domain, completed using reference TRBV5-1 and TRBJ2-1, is KAGVTQTPRYLIKTRGQQVTLSCSPISGHRSVSWYQQTPGQGLQFLFEYFSETQRNKGNFPGRFSGRQFSNSRSEMNVSTLELGDSALYLCASSGTSGIFGDEQFFGPGTRLTVL.

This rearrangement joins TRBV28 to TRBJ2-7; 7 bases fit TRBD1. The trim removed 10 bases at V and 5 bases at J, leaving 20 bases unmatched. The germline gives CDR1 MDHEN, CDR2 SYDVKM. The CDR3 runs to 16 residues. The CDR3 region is CATLSPGQPTFHEQYF. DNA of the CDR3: TGTGCCACCCTGTCGCCGGGACAGCCGACGTTCCACGAGCAGTACTTC. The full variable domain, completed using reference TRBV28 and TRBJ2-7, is DVKVTQSSRYLVKRTGEKVFLECVQDMDHENMFWYRQDPGLGLRLIYFSYDVKMKEKGDIPEGYSVSREKKERFSLILESASTNQTSMYLCATLSPGQPTFHEQYFGPGTRLTVT.

The CDR3 spells CASGLQREGLNEQFF. The CDR3 bases are TGTGCTAGTGGTTTGCAGCGGGAGGGCCTGAATGAGCAGTTCTTC. This sequence joins TRBV12-5 and TRBJ2-1; TRBD2 aligns across 10 bases. The length of the CDR3 is 15 residues. Trimming removed 2 bases from V and 7 bases from J; junction bases left unmatched: 5. Germline CDR1 and CDR2: LGHNT and FRNRAP.

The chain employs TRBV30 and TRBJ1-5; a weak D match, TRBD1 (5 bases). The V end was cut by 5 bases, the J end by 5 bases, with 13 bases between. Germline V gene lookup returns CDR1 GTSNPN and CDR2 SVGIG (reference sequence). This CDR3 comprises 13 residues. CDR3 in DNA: TGTGCCTGGGGGGCAAGTTTGGATCAGCCCCAGCATTTT. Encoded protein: CAWGASLDQPQHF.

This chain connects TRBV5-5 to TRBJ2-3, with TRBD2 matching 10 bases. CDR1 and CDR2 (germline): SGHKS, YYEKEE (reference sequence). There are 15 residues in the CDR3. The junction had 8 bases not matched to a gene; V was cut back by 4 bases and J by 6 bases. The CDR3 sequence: CASSIAGTSVDTQYF. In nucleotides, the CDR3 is TGTGCCAGCAGCATAGCCGGGACTAGCGTTGATACGCAGTATTTT.

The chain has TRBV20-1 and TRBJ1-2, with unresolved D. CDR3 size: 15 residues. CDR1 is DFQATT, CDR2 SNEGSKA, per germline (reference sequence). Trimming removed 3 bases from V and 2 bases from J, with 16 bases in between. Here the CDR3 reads CSASDGRTFNYGYTF. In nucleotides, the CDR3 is TGCAGTGCTAGTGACGGACGGACCTTCAACTATGGCTACACCTTC.

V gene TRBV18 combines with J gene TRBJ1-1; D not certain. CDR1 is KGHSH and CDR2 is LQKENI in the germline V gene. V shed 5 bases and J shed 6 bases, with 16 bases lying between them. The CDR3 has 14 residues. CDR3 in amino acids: CASSTARAGPEAFF. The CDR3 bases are TGTGCCAGCTCAACAGCTCGGGCGGGCCCTGAAGCTTTCTTT.

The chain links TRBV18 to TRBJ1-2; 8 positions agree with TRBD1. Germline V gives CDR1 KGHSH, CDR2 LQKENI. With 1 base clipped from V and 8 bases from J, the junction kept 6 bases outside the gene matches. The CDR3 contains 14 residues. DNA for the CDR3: TGTGCCAGCTCACCACGGACAGGGCTGGAGGGCTACACCTTC. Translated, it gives CASSPRTGLEGYTF.

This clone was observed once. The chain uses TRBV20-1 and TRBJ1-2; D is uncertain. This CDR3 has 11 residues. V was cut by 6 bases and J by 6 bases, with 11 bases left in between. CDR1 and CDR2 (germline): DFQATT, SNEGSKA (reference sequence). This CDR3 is CSATIPNGYTF. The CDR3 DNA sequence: TGCAGTGCAACAATCCCCAATGGCTACACCTTC.